Sequencing of this TCR beta chain was carried out in a study of shared T cell receptors in the human thymus. Germline lookup yields CDR1 MDHEN and CDR2 SYDVKM. Between the trimmed V and J ends, which lost 3 bases and 6 bases, there was a span of 24 bases. The CDR3 spans 18 residues. Sequencing was performed with immunoSEQ multiplex PCR; in TCRdb, only in-frame clones are kept and a portion is missing. The table lists under 450,000 clones, 85% to 95% of them singletons, with approximately 0.02% in the top ten. The chain uses TRBV28 and TRBJ1-5, with D possibly being TRBD1 (6 bases). Sample: thymocytes. The receptor's source is a human donor. This CDR3 is CASSFPPSARGAGQPQHF. The DNA for the CDR3 is TGTGCCAGCAGTTTCCCACCATCGGCCAGGGGTGCCGGTCAGCCCCAGCATTTT.